This is a list of T cell receptor beta chains from one sample in a study of shared clonotypes between healthy human individuals. Method: immunoSEQ multiplex PCR; TCRdb's copy keeps in-frame clones and lacks some. The sample holds under 2,500,000 clones, under 97% seen once. The sample taken for sequencing was naive CD4+ T cells sorted from blood. All receptors derive from a man aged 18 to 29 in good health. CDR3s leave out the opening cysteine and the closing phenylalanine or tryptophan. Each record gives: D gene, V gene, CDR3 protein. A D gene is named only where the DNA matches it firmly.

TRBD1 TRBV5-1 ASSAGTGASTDTQY
TRBD2 TRBV5-1 ASSSGLAGVLLYNEQF
TRBD2 TRBV30 AWKGRLERGGRETQY
NA TRBV6-5 ASSYPETVQY
NA TRBV7-9 ASRTDFPVNSPLH
TRBD2 TRBV7-2 ASSLRLAEAGQY
NA TRBV28 ASSPLGGPNTGELF
NA TRBV28 ASRAHRDSNQPQH
NA TRBV6-1 ASWRGFSNQPQH
TRBD2 TRBV14 ASSQDGLASREQY